This T cell receptor (beta chain) comes out of a study of blood T cell repertoires in COVID-19. The participants were between roughly 18 and 100 years old and came from about two dozen US areas. The repertoire was sequenced with immunoSEQ multiplex PCR; TCRdb's copy has only in-frame clones and lacks some. The sample has approximately 300,000 clones; roughly 89% are singletons. Germline V CDR1 and CDR2: SNHLY, FYNNEI. V was pared by 1 base and J by 8 bases, with 7 bases of the junction left unmatched. This CDR3 comprises 16 residues. Sequencing was carried out using PBMCs or T cells enriched from blood (not recorded which). The rearrangement joins TRBV2 to TRBJ2-2, with 10 bases aligning to TRBD2. This receptor was obtained from a woman aged 18-29 years with acute COVID-19. The CDR3 sequence: CASSEGPAGGPGELFF. Written as DNA, the CDR3 is TGTGCCAGCAGTGAAGGCCCAGCGGGAGGGCCGGGGGAGCTGTTTTTT.